Presented here are 20 T cell receptor beta chains from one specimen sequenced in a study of T cells in women clearing cervical HPV infection. Only in-frame clones appear in the TCRdb table, and some are missing; sequencing was by immunoSEQ multiplex PCR. The sample yields approximately 35,000 clones, of which the top ten take up approximately 8.4%. Input material: blood buffy coat. The receptor source for this set is a woman aged 18 to 75 with a cervical HPV16 infection that either progressed to CIN3+ or cleared (not recorded which).

On this clone: The CDR3 end lies 3 residues beyond the end of the read and is filled in from the germline J gene. The V call is TRBV7-3, the J call TRBJ2-7; 9 bases match TRBD2. This CDR3 has 16 amino acids. V trimming: 4 bases; J trimming: 2 bases; junction bases outside the gene matches: 9. The V gene's germline CDR1 is SGHTA and CDR2 FQGTGA. CDR3 DNA (partial): TGTGCCAGCAGCTCTCCGACTAGCGGAATCACCTACGAG. Translated: CASSSPTSGITYE. The whole CDR3 sequence is CASSSPTSGITYEQYF.

A word on this clone: From the germline J gene comes the end of the CDR3, since the read stops 3 residues before it. The chain uses TRBV29-1 and TRBJ1-2, with no clear D. V lost 3 bases to trimming and J lost 3 bases, with 8 bases between them. The CDR3 is 12 residues long. Per germline, CDR1 SQVTM and CDR2 ANQGSEA. Incomplete CDR3 DNA: TGCAGCGTTGATATCACGGACTATGGC. Translation: CSVDITDYG. The complete CDR3 reads CSVDITDYGYTF.

About this clone itself: The sequenced fragment ends 3 residues before the CDR3 boundary, so the rest is inferred from the germline J gene. This sequence joins TRBV11-2 and TRBJ2-1, with 10 bases that match TRBD2. CDR3 length: 14 amino acids. The germline V gene has CDR1 SGHAT and CDR2 FQNNGV. The V and J ends lost 5 bases and 3 bases, in that order; junction bases with no gene match: 1. Here the CDR3 reads CASSASGGYNEQFF. CDR3 DNA, as far as it was read: TGTGCCAGCAGCGCTAGCGGGGGCTACAATGAG.

Of note for this clone: The read is 3 residues too short to cover the CDR3 end, so that end is filled in from the germline J gene. The J gene is TRBJ1-2, the V gene TRBV4-1, with D possibly matching TRBD1 (6 bases). CDR1 MGHRA and CDR2 YSYEKL come from the germline V gene. V lost 0 bases and J 7 bases, leaving 18 bases between the germline ends. The CDR3 totals 16 residues. The sequenced part of the CDR3 DNA is TGCGCCAGCAGCCAAGATGTACGGGGGGCGGGTGCTGGC. Its translation is CASSQDVRGAGAG. The full-length CDR3 reads as CASSQDVRGAGAGYTF.

As concerns this clone: With the read ending 3 residues before the CDR3 end, the germline J gene is used to fill in that end. This sequence joins TRBV19 and TRBJ2-7; TRBD1 matches at 12 bases. Germline trimming cut 6 bases from V and 4 bases from J; bases unmatched to any gene: 4. There are 14 residues in the CDR3. Looked up from germline, CDR1 is LNHDA and CDR2 is SQIVND (reference sequence). The CDR3 is CASSGTGGDYEQYF. The covered CDR3 bases are TGTGCCAGTAGCGGGACAGGGGGCGATTACGAG.

Concerning this clone: The read ends 3 residues early relative to the CDR3; the germline J gene fills the gap. The chain joins TRBV20-1 to TRBJ2-3, with a possible D match to TRBD2 (6 bases). The length of the CDR3 is 15 residues. Germline V gene sequence: CDR1 DFQATT, CDR2 SNEGSKA (reference sequence). Between the trimmed V and J ends, which lost 4 bases and 0 bases, there was a span of 14 bases. The CDR3 sequence is CSAIVAATSTDTQYF. CDR3 bases read: TGCAGTGCTATCGTAGCGGCAACTAGCACAGATACG.

A word on this clone: The CDR3 is cut off 3 residues early in the read; its end comes from the germline J gene. The V call is TRBV7-6, the J call TRBJ2-7, with D possibly being TRBD1 (9 bases). The V gene's germline CDR1 is SGHVS and CDR2 FNYEAQ. The CDR3 totals 16 residues. Trimming cost V 1 base and J 2 bases, with 15 bases left between them. Incomplete CDR3 DNA: TGTGCCAGCAGCTTAGGCGGGGGGACAGGGACCTACGAG. Translation gives CASSLGGGTGTYE. The whole CDR3 region reads CASSLGGGTGTYEQYF.

As for this clone: The sequenced fragment ends 3 residues before the CDR3 boundary, so the rest is inferred from the germline J gene. The V and J genes are TRBV19 and TRBJ2-3, with D maybe TRBD2 (7 bases). The CDR3 is made up of 13 amino acids. Trimming pared 6 bases from V and 8 bases from J, leaving 15 bases between. CDR1 LNHDA and CDR2 SQIVND come from the germline V gene (reference sequence). The CDR3: CASSLRGGVTQYF. The sequenced part of the CDR3 DNA is TGTGCCAGTAGCCTGAGGGGGGGAGTTACG.

A remark on this clone: The DNA ends 3 residues before the CDR3 does, and the rest of the CDR3 is filled in from the germline J gene. This chain uses TRBV20-1 with TRBJ2-7, with 10 bases matching TRBD2. Germline V gives CDR1 DFQATT, CDR2 SNEGSKA (reference sequence). V trimming: 7 bases; J trimming: 1 base; junction bases outside the gene matches: 7. The CDR3 extends over 14 amino acids. The sequenced CDR3 bases are TGCAGTGGAACGACTAGCGGGCTTTCCTACGAG. This encodes CSGTTSGLSYE. The entire CDR3 protein is CSGTTSGLSYEQYF.

A note on this clone: The read stops 3 residues short of the end of the CDR3; the missing end is completed from the germline J gene. The rearrangement uses TRBV6-4 and TRBJ2-7; 10 bases match TRBD2. Germline-derived CDR1 and CDR2 are MRHNA and SNTAGT. The trim removed 2 bases at V and 3 bases at J, leaving 4 bases unmatched. The length of the CDR3 is 15 residues. Here the CDR3 reads CASSDGLAEYYEQYF. CDR3 DNA, as far as it was read: TGTGCCAGCAGTGACGGACTAGCGGAATACTACGAG.

Comment on this clone: The CDR3 extends 3 residues past the end of the read, so its final part is completed from the germline J gene. The chain carries TRBV20-1 and TRBJ1-4; perhaps TRBD1 as D (5 bases). The CDR3 spans 16 residues. Germline CDR1 and CDR2: DFQATT and SNEGSKA (reference sequence). V was cut by 0 bases and J by 7 bases, with 18 bases left in between. The part of the CDR3 DNA that was read is TGCAGTGCTAGAGATCCTAATTCAGGGTCTAGTGAAAAA. Its translation is CSARDPNSGSSEK. The whole CDR3 region reads CSARDPNSGSSEKLFF.

Concerning this clone: From the germline J gene comes the end of the CDR3, since the read stops 3 residues before it. This chain links TRBV19 with TRBJ2-6, with 10 positions matching TRBD1. V lost 5 bases, J lost 4 bases, and 8 bases stayed unmatched. The CDR3 has 17 residues. Per germline, CDR1 LNHDA and CDR2 SQIVND (reference sequence). The sequenced CDR3 bases are TGTGCCAGTAGTCCCCAGGGACAGGGGTCCGGGGCCAACGTC. This gives the protein CASSPQGQGSGANV. The full CDR3 is CASSPQGQGSGANVLTF.

The CDR3 reads CASRTDYDGELFF. The covered CDR3 bases are TGTGCCAGCAGAACAGACTATGACGGGGAG. V and J are TRBV2 and TRBJ2-2; a weak D match, TRBD2 (5 bases). With the read ending 3 residues before the CDR3 end, the germline J gene is used to fill in that end. CDR1 is SNHLY and CDR2 is FYNNEI in the germline V gene. The CDR3 contains 13 residues. Between the trimmed V and J ends, which lost 6 bases and 7 bases, there was a span of 12 bases.

Worth noting for this clone: The read falls 3 residues short of the CDR3 end, and the missing part is taken from the germline J gene. The V gene is TRBV7-2, the J gene TRBJ2-1; possibly TRBD1 for D (6 bases). The germline CDR1 and CDR2 sequences are SGHTA and FQGNSA. Trimming removed 5 bases from V and 0 bases from J, with 11 bases in between. This CDR3 has 15 amino acids. CDR3 bases read: TGTGCCAGCAGCACCCGGGACACCTCCTACAATGAG. It specifies CASSTRDTSYNE. The full CDR3 reads CASSTRDTSYNEQFF.

In the case of this clone: The CDR3 end falls 3 residues outside the read, so it is completed with the germline J gene. V is TRBV10-3 and J is TRBJ1-3; the match to TRBD1 covers 11 bases. There are 15 residues in the CDR3. Germline V gene lookup returns CDR1 ENHRY and CDR2 SYGVKD. Trimming cost V 6 bases and J 8 bases; bases outside gene matches: 9. The DNA read from the CDR3 is TGTGCCATCAGCGTCGCCCGGGACAGGGGGTACACC. This sequence encodes CAISVARDRGYT. The full CDR3 reads CAISVARDRGYTIYF.

Concerning this clone itself: The read falls 3 residues short of the CDR3 end, and the missing part is taken from the germline J gene. The chain joins TRBV5-4 to TRBJ2-2, with 11 bases lining up with TRBD1. Germline CDR1 SGHNT, CDR2 YYREEE (reference sequence). This CDR3 is built from 15 residues. The CDR3 bases that were read are TGTGCCAGCAGCTCGAGGACAGGGGGCTCTGAAAAG. It codes for CASSSRTGGSEK. The complete CDR3 sequence is CASSSRTGGSEKLFF.

With regard to this clone: The read comes to an end 3 residues before the CDR3 does, leaving the germline J gene to fill in the end. The chain combines TRBV6-2 or TRBV6-3 with TRBJ2-5; possible D gene TRBD1, 6 bases. Trimming took off 6 bases at V and 2 bases at J, with 16 bases between the two ends. This CDR3 spans 15 amino acids. From germline, CDR1 is MNHEY and CDR2 SVGEGT. The sequenced CDR3 bases are TGTGCCAGCAGCCTCAGGCCCGGGACACAAGAGACC. This encodes CASSLRPGTQET. The full CDR3 sequence reads CASSLRPGTQETQYF.

About this clone: With the read ending 3 residues before the CDR3 end, the germline J gene is used to fill in that end. The J gene is TRBJ2-7, the V gene TRBV7-9, with TRBD2 matching over 11 bases. Germline lookup yields CDR1 SEHNR and CDR2 FQNEAQ (reference sequence). With V trimmed by 4 bases and J by 4 bases, 3 bases remained unmatched. This CDR3 spans 14 amino acids. CDR3 amino acids: CASSSLAGGYEQYF. The sequenced CDR3 bases are TGTGCCAGCAGCTCCTTAGCGGGAGGGTACGAG.

Details on this clone: The read ends 3 residues shy of where the CDR3 ends; the end is completed using the germline J gene. The V and J genes are TRBV28 and TRBJ1-4; D gene uncertain. The germline V and J ends were trimmed by 8 bases and 4 bases, with 11 bases remaining between them. This CDR3 has 13 residues. CDR1 is MDHEN and CDR2 is SYDVKM in the germline V gene. CDR3 bases read: TGTGCCAGCCGTCAGGCGATTAATGAAAAA. Amino acids: CASRQAINEK. The complete CDR3 sequence is CASRQAINEKLFF.

On this clone: The read comes to an end 3 residues before the CDR3 does, leaving the germline J gene to fill in the end. The gene calls are TRBV20-1 and TRBJ2-7, with 7 nucleotides matching TRBD1. With 6 bases clipped from V and 1 base from J, the junction kept 15 bases outside the gene matches. CDR3 length equals 16 residues. In germline, CDR1 is DFQATT, CDR2 SNEGSKA (reference sequence). CDR3 bases read: TGCAGTGCAAGACCCATTATGGGGACAGTATCCTACGAG. It specifies CSARPIMGTVSYE. The complete CDR3 sequence is CSARPIMGTVSYEQYF.